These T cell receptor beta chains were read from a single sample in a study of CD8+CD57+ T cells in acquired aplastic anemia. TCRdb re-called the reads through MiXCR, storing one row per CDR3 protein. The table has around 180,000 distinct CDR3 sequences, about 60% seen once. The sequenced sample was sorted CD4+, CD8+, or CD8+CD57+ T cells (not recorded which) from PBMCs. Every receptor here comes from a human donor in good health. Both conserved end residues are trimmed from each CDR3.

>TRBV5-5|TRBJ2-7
ASSPGQSSWGGQY
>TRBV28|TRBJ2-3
ASSSVTSGSTDTQY
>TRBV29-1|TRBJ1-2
SVVRVNYGYT
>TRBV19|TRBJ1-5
ASIGGLGQPQH
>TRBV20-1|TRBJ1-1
SARPDHRDRNTEAF
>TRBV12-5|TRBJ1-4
ASGGWAGSEKLF
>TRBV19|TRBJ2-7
ASSQGGYYEQY
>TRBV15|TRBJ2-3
ATRDREGTDTQY
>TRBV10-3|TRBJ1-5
ATQNLNSNQPQH
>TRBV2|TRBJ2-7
ASSERDSTYEQY
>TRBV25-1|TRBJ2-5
ASSDSGMNNDQY
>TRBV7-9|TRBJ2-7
ASSTLGYEQY